One and the same sample provided the 15 T cell receptor beta chains below, sequenced in a study of OX40 agonist ivuxolimab in advanced cancers. Library preparation was by the immunoSEQ multiplex PCR assay. TCRdb took over this immuneACCESS table, retaining in-frame rearrangements with V and J assigned. Such tables are incomplete; in checked studies, under half of the missing clones stem from an unresolved V gene, and the remainder is unexplained. Within this sample are tens of thousands of clones, with over 85% of them counted one time only. The ten largest clones represent 6% to 7% of the sample. This specimen was CD4+ or CD8+ T cells sorted from blood, taken in a trial of the OX40 agonist ivuxolimab. The source is an adult with an advanced solid tumor such as melanoma, head and neck, liver or kidney cancer.

The rearrangement uses TRBV19 and TRBJ1-1, with 10 bases that match TRBD1. Germline trimming cut 3 bases from V and 6 bases from J; bases unmatched to any gene: 1. Germline V lookup: CDR1 LNHDA, CDR2 SQIVND (reference sequence). The CDR3 consists of 13 residues. CDR3 residues: CASSIGTGAEAFF. Written as DNA, the CDR3 is TGTGCCAGTAGTATCGGGACAGGGGCTGAAGCTTTCTTT.

This clone was seen just once. The rearrangement joins TRBV4-1 to TRBJ1-1, with a weak D call TRBD1 (5 bases). Trimming pared 0 bases from V and 7 bases from J, leaving 15 bases between. Germline CDR1 MGHRA, CDR2 YSYEKL. The CDR3 spans 15 residues. CDR3 nucleotides: TGCGCCAGCAGCCAAGATCAGGGCAACCGCCTTGAAGCTTTCTTT. It encodes CASSQDQGNRLEAFF.

This clone was seen just once. The V and J genes are TRBV4-1 and TRBJ2-1; 7 positions match TRBD1. The germline V gene has CDR1 MGHRA and CDR2 YSYEKL. Trimming cost V 0 bases and J 4 bases; bases outside gene matches: 3. This CDR3 has 15 amino acids. CDR3 protein: CASSQDRGFYNEQFF. Written as DNA, the CDR3 is TGCGCCAGCAGCCAAGACAGGGGGTTTTACAATGAGCAGTTCTTC.

This clone was seen a handful of times. J is TRBJ1-2 and V is TRBV19; D is undetermined. The CDR3 loop spans 17 amino acids. CDR1 and CDR2 from the germline V gene are LNHDA and SQIVND (reference sequence). V was clipped by 1 base and J by 2 bases, with 17 bases between them. The CDR3 spells CASSIVAYGGANYGYTF. The CDR3 DNA is TGTGCCAGTAGTATAGTCGCCTATGGCGGAGCGAACTATGGCTACACCTTC.

The chain joins TRBV6-5 to TRBJ2-1, with D tentatively TRBD1 (5 bases). The germline V gene encodes CDR1 MNHEY and CDR2 SVGAGI. V lost 10 bases, J lost 7 bases, and 20 bases lay in between. The CDR3 totals 14 residues. For the CDR3, the DNA is TGTGCCACCCGGACCCAGGGTGCCACAAATGAGCAGTTCTTC. Translated, it gives CATRTQGATNEQFF.

The chain couples TRBV5-4 to TRBJ2-1, with D possibly being TRBD2 (6 bases). Trimming cost V 2 bases and J 7 bases, with 10 bases left between them. Germline CDR1 SGHNT, CDR2 YYREEE (reference sequence). This CDR3 spans 13 amino acids. CDR3 DNA sequence: TGTGCCAGCAGCTTTGGGACTGTAAATGAGCAGTTCTTC. It yields the protein CASSFGTVNEQFF.

This clone was detected only a few times. The chain uses TRBV7-9 and TRBJ2-1, with D possibly TRBD2 on 5 matching bases. Per germline, CDR1 SEHNR and CDR2 FQNEAQ (reference sequence). This CDR3 region has 13 residues. Deletions cut 1 base from V and 7 bases from J, with 8 bases between. The CDR3 is CASSLGTPNEQFF. CDR3 DNA sequence: TGTGCCAGCAGCTTAGGGACTCCGAATGAGCAGTTCTTC.

The chain combines TRBV27 with TRBJ1-1; D is perhaps TRBD1 (6 bases). The CDR3 runs to 14 residues. V lost 5 bases and J lost 5, with 15 bases in between. The germline CDR1 and CDR2 sequences are MNHEY and SMNVEV (reference sequence). CDR3 bases: TGTGCCAGCAGTCCGCTCGGGGGCAGGACTGAAGCTTTCTTT. It codes for CASSPLGGRTEAFF.

In its sample, this clone was seen once. V and J are TRBV28 and TRBJ1-6; D is unclear. Trimming left V 2 bases short and J 9 bases short, with 8 bases between. The germline gives CDR1 MDHEN, CDR2 SYDVKM. This CDR3 contains 13 residues. The CDR3 region is CASSLQEGSPLHF. CDR3 coding DNA: TGTGCCAGCAGTTTACAGGAAGGTTCACCCCTCCACTTT.

Here the CDR3 DNA reads TGTGCCAGCAGCTTACCGCGGGATAATCCCTACGAGCAGTACTTC. Residues: CASSLPRDNPYEQYF. The chain recombines TRBV5-6 with TRBJ2-7, with D possibly matching TRBD2 (6 bases). CDR3 length: 15 residues. V shed 2 bases and J shed 2 bases, with 14 bases lying between them. The germline gives CDR1 SGHDT, CDR2 YYEEEE.

The CDR3: CATSRDPGSSGNTIYF. For the CDR3, the DNA is TGTGCCACCAGCAGAGATCCGGGGAGCTCTGGAAACACCATATATTTT. The chain joins TRBV15 to TRBJ1-3; unclear D gene. V lost 0 bases, J lost 0 bases, and 9 bases lay in between. Germline CDR1 reads LNHNV; CDR2 reads YYDKDF (reference sequence). CDR3 length equals 16 residues.

This chain connects TRBV5-4 to TRBJ1-6; no firm D call. The germline V gene encodes CDR1 SGHNT and CDR2 YYREEE (reference sequence). The CDR3 extends over 15 amino acids. V lost 1 base to trimming and J lost 0 bases, with 5 bases between them. CDR3 in amino acids: CASSLLGSYNSPLHF. CDR3 nucleotide sequence: TGTGCCAGCAGCTTGCTAGGCTCCTATAATTCACCCCTCCACTTT.

The chain joins TRBV4-1 to TRBJ1-2; a weak D match, TRBD1 (5 bases). Germline V lookup: CDR1 MGHRA, CDR2 YSYEKL. V was cut by 1 base and J by 2 bases, with 14 bases left in between. The CDR3 consists of 16 residues. In DNA, the CDR3 is TGCGCCAGCAGCCAAGTTGGGCAGGGCCCCAACTATGGCTACACCTTC. It encodes CASSQVGQGPNYGYTF.

V usage is TRBV27 and J usage is TRBJ2-2; D ambiguous. The CDR3 is made up of 13 amino acids. V was shortened by 5 bases and J by 1 base, with 5 bases between the two germline ends. Germline CDR1 and CDR2: MNHEY and SMNVEV (reference sequence). The CDR3 reads CASSPVNTGELFF. The CDR3, as DNA: TGTGCCAGCAGTCCAGTGAACACCGGGGAGCTGTTTTTT.

The chain employs TRBV5-5 and TRBJ2-5; TRBD1 matches at 7 bases. Germline CDR1 is SGHKS and CDR2 is YYEKEE (reference sequence). The CDR3 covers 14 residues. V was pared by 1 base and J by 5 bases, with 5 bases of the junction left unmatched. The CDR3 sequence is CASSLQTGSETQYF. For the CDR3, the DNA is TGTGCCAGCAGCTTGCAGACAGGGTCGGAGACCCAGTACTTC.